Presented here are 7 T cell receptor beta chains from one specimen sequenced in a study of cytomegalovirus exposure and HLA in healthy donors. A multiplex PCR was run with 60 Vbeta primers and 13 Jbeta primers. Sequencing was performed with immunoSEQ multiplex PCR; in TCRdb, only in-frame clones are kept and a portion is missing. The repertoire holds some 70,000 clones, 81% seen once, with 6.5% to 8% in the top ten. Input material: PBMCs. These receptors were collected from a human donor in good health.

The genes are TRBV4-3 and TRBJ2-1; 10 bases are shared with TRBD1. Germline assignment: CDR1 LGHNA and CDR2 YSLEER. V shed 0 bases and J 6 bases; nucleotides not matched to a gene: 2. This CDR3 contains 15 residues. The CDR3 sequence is CASSQDWDRGNEQFF. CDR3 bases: TGCGCCAGCAGCCAAGATTGGGACAGGGGCAATGAGCAGTTCTTC.

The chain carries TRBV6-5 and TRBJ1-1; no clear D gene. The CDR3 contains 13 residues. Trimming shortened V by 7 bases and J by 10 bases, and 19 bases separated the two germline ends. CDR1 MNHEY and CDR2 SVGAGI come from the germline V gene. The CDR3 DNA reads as TGTGCCAGCACCAGACATGGTGAGAGTGGAGCTTTCTTT. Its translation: CASTRHGESGAFF.

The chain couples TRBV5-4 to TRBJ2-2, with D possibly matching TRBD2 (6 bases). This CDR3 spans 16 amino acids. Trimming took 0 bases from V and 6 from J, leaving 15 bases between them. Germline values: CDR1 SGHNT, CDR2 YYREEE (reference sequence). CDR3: CASSLEIETRAGELFF. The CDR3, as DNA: TGTGCCAGCAGCTTGGAAATCGAGACTAGGGCCGGGGAGCTGTTTTTT.

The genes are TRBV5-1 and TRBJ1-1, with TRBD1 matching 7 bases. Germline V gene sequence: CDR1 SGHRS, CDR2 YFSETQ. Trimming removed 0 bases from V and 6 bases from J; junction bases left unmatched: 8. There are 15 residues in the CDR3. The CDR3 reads CASSLAGGGYPEAFF. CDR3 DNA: TGCGCCAGCAGCTTGGCAGGGGGTGGATACCCTGAAGCTTTCTTT.

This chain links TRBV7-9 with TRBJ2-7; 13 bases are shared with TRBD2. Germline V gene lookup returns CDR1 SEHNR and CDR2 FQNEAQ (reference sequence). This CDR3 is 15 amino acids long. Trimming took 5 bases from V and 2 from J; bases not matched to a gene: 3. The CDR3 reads CASSKGTSGTYEQYF. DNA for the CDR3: TGTGCCAGCAGCAAGGGGACTAGCGGGACCTACGAGCAGTACTTC.

CDR3 sequence reads: CSVEPGQGLTEAFF. In DNA form, the CDR3 reads TGCAGCGTTGAGCCCGGACAGGGACTAACTGAAGCTTTCTTT. The V call is TRBV29-1, the J call TRBJ1-1, with 8 bases lining up with TRBD1. The CDR3 has 14 amino acids. V dropped 3 bases and J dropped 5; count of bases not matched to a gene: 8. Per germline, CDR1 SQVTM and CDR2 ANQGSEA.

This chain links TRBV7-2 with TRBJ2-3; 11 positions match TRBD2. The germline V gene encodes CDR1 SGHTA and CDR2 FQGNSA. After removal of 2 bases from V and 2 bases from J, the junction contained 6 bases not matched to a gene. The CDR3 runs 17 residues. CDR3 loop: CASSLSLSGGATDTQYF. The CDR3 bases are TGTGCCAGCAGCTTATCCCTTAGCGGGGGGGCCACAGATACGCAGTATTTT. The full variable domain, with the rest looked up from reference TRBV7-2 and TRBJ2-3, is GAGVSQSPSNKVTEKGKDVELRCDPISGHTALYWYRQSLGQGLEFLIYFQGNSAPDKSGLPSDRFSAERTGGSVSTLTIQRTQQEDSAVYLCASSLSLSGGATDTQYFGPGTRLTVL.